This T cell receptor (beta chain) emerged from a study of a mutant IDH1 vaccine in newly diagnosed glioma. Study summary: It was radiotherapy, temozolomide, or both that patients received previously, with most receiving both.

The time point: week 5, during vaccination. Doses of 300 ug of mutant IDH1 20-mer peptide were given with topical imiquimod. With regard to this clone: Its antigen is undetermined.

The CDR3 contains 13 residues. The V end lost 4 bases, the J end lost 1 base, and 6 bases lay between the germline ends. Germline V CDR1 and CDR2: SGHKS, YYEKEE (reference sequence). Clones were sequenced by immunoSEQ multiplex PCR, and TCRdb holds only the in-frame ones, with some missing. This sample has tens of thousands of clones, with 70% to 90% found just once. Material: PBMCs, obtained from a glioma patient whose treatment included an IDH1 peptide vaccine. The V gene is TRBV5-5, the J gene TRBJ1-5; D gene uncertain. This TCR was recovered from a man aged 35-49 years with glioma. The CDR3 sequence is CASSQDSNQPQHF. The CDR3 DNA reads TGTGCCAGCAGCCAAGACAGCAATCAGCCCCAGCATTTT.